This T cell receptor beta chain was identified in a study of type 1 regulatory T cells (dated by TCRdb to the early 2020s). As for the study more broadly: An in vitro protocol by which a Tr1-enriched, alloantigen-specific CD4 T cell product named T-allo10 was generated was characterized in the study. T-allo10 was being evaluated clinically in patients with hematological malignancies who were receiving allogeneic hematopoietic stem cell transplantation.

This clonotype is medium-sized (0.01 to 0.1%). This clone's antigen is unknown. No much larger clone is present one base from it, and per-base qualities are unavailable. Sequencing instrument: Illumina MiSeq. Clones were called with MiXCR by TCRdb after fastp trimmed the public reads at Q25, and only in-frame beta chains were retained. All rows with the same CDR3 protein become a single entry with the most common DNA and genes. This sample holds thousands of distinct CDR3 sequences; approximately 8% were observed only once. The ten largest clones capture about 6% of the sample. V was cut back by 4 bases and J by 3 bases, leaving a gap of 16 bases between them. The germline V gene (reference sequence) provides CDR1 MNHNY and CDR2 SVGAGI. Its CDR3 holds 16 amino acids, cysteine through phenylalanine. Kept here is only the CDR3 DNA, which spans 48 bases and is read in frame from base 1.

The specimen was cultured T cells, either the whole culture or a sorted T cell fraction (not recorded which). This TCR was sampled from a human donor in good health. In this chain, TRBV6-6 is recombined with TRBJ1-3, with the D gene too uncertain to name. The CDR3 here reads CASSFDGSGGGNTIYF. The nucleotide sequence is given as TGTGCCAGCAGTTTCGATGGGTCAGGCGGTGGAAACACCATATATTTT.